These 2 T cell receptor beta chains were sequenced from one sample in a study of OX40 agonist ivuxolimab in advanced cancers. Some clones are missing from TCRdb's copy, which holds only in-frame ones; the method was immunoSEQ multiplex PCR. Of 55,000 to 65,000 clones in the sample, 75% to 90% are singletons; the top ten hold around 0.76%. This sample comprised CD4+ or CD8+ T cells sorted from blood, obtained in a trial of the OX40 agonist ivuxolimab. The receptors originated from an adult with an advanced solid tumor such as melanoma, head and neck, liver or kidney cancer.

V gene TRBV4-3 combines with J gene TRBJ2-3, with D unresolved. Germline CDR1 reads LGHNA; CDR2 reads YSLEER. CDR3 size: 13 residues. Between the trimmed V and J ends, which lost 0 bases and 3 bases, there was a span of 4 bases. In DNA, the CDR3 is TGCGCCAGCAGCCAAGATACGACAGATACGCAGTATTTT. Amino acids: CASSQDTTDTQYF.

The chain has TRBV28 and TRBJ2-3, with TRBD2 matching 8 bases. The CDR3 spans 14 residues. Germline loops: CDR1 MDHEN, CDR2 SYDVKM. J gave up 4 bases and V 6 bases, and 6 bases lay outside the gene matches. CDR3 sequence reads: CASRRGTRSDTQYF. CDR3 DNA sequence: TGTGCCAGCAGGCGCGGGACTAGGTCAGATACGCAGTATTTT.